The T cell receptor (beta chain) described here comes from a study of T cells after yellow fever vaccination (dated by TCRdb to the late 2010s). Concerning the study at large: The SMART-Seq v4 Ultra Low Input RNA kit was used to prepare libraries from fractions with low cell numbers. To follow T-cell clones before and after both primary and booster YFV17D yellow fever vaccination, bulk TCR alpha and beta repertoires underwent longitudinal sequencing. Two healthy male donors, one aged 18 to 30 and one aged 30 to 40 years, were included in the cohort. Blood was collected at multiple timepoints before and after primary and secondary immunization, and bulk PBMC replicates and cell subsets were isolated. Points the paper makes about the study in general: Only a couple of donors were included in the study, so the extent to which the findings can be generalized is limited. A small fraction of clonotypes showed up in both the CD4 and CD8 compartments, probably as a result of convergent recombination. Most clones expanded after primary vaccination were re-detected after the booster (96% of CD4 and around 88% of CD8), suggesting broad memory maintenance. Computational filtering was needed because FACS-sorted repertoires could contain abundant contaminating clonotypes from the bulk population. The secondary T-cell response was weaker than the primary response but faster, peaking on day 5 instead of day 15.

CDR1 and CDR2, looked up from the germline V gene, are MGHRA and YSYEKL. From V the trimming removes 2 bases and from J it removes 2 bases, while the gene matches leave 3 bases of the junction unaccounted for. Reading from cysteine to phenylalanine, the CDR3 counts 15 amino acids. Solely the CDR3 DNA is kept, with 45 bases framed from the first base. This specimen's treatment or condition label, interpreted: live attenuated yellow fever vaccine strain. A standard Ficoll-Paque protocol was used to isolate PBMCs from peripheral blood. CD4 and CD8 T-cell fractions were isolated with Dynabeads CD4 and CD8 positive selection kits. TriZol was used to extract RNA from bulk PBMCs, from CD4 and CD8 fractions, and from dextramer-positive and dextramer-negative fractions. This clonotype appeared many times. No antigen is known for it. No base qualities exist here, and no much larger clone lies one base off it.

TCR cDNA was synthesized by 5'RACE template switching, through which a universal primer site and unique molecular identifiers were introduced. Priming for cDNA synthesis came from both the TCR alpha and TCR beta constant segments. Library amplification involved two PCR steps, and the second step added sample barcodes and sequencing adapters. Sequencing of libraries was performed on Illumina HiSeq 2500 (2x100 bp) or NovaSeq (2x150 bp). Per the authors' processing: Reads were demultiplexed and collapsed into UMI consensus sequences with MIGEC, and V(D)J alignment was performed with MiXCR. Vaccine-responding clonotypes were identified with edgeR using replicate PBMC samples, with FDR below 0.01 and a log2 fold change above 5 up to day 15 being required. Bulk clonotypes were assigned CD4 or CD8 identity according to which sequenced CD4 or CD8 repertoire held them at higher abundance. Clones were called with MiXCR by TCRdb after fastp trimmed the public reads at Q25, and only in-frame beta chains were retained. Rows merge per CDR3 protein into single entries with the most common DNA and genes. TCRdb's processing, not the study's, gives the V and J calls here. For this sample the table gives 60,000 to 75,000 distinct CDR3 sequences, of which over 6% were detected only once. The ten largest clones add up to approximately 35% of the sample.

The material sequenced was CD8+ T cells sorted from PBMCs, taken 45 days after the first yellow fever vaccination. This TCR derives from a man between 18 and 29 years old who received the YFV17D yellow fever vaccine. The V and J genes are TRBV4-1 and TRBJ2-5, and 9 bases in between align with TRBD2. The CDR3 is CASSQRLAEQETQYF. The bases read TGCGCCAGCAGCCAAAGACTAGCGGAACAAGAGACCCAGTACTTC.